This T cell receptor beta chain was sequenced in a study of beta chain features in type 1 diabetes. Isolated RNA was reverse transcribed in full, so expressed TCRB transcripts were sequenced. Assay: immunoSEQ multiplex PCR; the TCRdb copy retains only in-frame clones and omits some. Counted here are 85,000 to 110,000 clones, about 26% occurring once; the ten biggest clones make up about 0.49%. This clone has just a few counts. Its specificity is not known. Germline lookup yields CDR1 SGDLS and CDR2 YYNGEE. The CDR3 loop spans 15 amino acids. After removal of 0 bases from V and 9 bases from J, the junction contained 7 bases not matched to a gene. Points from the study as a whole: All four CD4+ subsets from Type 1 diabetes patients carried moderately but significantly shorter TCRB CDR3s.

Sequenced material: central memory CD4+ T cells from blood. The receptor comes from a woman aged 18-29 years with type 1 diabetes. The V call is TRBV9, the J call TRBJ2-1; TRBD2 aligns across 9 bases. The CDR3 DNA reads TGTGCCAGCAGCGTAGCGGTAGCGGGAGAGGGTGAGCAGTTCTTC. The encoded protein is CASSVAVAGEGEQFF.